The T cell receptor (beta chain) under discussion was sequenced for a study of T cell responses to AZD1222 COVID-19 vaccine (dated by TCRdb to the early 2020s). Some background on the complete study: A total of more than 230 trial participants underwent TCR sequencing, of whom approximately 200 had received two doses of AZD1222 and 26 had received two doses of the MenACWY control vaccine. Trial participants were enrolled by age into 18-55, 56-69 and 70-plus year subgroups, with roughly 150, 30 and 60 TCR-sequenced participants respectively. General conclusions and limits of the study: Because no day 14 peak-response samples were available, the repertoires could be characterized only after the peak T cell response. The whole spike protein was spanned by vaccine-associated CD4 TCRs, and dominant responses were seen in regions 160-218 and 743-854. In the small 56-69-year group, the increase in depth fell short of significance, most likely because of low power. Conclusions about previously exposed vaccinees are limited because only a handful of AZD1222 recipients were SARS-CoV-2 seropositive at baseline. Participants were mostly white British, with more females than males. The authors suggested clonal diversity may have been underestimated. Reportedly, almost half of the unique spike-specific TCRs recognized epitopes lying outside the regions that are mutated in the B.1.351 and B.1.1.7 variants. After two AZD1222 doses, both the breadth and the depth of spike-specific TCRs were significantly higher than at day 0 and than in MenACWY recipients.

The label giving this sample's time point can be read as: about 28 days (+/-7) after the second vaccine dose. Because spike-specific TCR depth and breadth did not differ between the two schedules, AZD1222 recipients who got a second dose at roughly 4 weeks were pooled with those who got a second dose at roughly 12 weeks. Vaccinee samples were obtained from the UK trials COV001 and COV002, which included a single-blind randomized controlled phase 2/3 trial of AZD1222 (ChAdOx1 nCoV-19) in healthy adults. For TCRbeta chain sequencing, PBMC samples from trial participants were taken at day 0 and at day 28 after the second dose. About this clone: Its antigen target is currently unknown. No clone much larger than this one lies a single base away; base qualities are absent.

The CDR3 regions of human TCRbeta chains were analyzed by immunosequencing. The original methods were these. TCRs in the repertoires were compared against a reference library of SARS-CoV-2-specific TCRs that had been generated with the MIRA antigen-specificity platform. Breadth was defined as the fraction of unique TCRs that were SARS-CoV-2-associated, and depth was defined as the fraction of total T cells that were SARS-CoV-2-associated. Using the MIRA data, every spike-specific TCR was mapped to the spike region that the TCR reacted to and assigned to either a CD4 or a CD8 class. Log10-transformed breadth and depth values were compared by one-way ANOVA with Sidak's multiple comparisons tests. TCRdb took this table from immuneACCESS and kept in-frame rearrangements with V and J called. Such tables lack part of the clones; where checked against another copy, unresolved V genes explain under half of the gap, and the rest is unexplained. Clonal size and the V and J genes are those of that table, whereas D and trimming came from the DNA. The table for this sample lists 100,000 to 120,000 clones; approximately 89% of them were counted only once. The top ten clones comprise approximately 40% of the sample.

The germline V gene (reference sequence) specifies LNHNV as CDR1 and YYDKDF as CDR2. From its cysteine to its phenylalanine, the CDR3 spans 14 amino acids. Solely the CDR3 DNA is kept, with 42 bases framed from the first base. V has 6 bases trimmed and J has 7 bases trimmed; junction bases matching no gene number 4. The sequence is built from TRBV15 and TRBJ2-2; 11 central bases correspond to TRBD2. The sequencing here drew on peripheral blood, taken 28 days after the second AZD1222 dose. The clonotype comes from an adult who received the AZD1222 COVID-19 vaccine. The CDR3 reads CATRLAGVGGELFF. The DNA sequence follows: TGTGCCACCAGACTAGCGGGAGTCGGCGGGGAGCTGTTTTTT.